This T cell receptor (beta chain) was recorded in a study of T cells after posttransplantation cyclophosphamide. Treatment was busulfan-fludarabine conditioning, a marrow graft, and cyclophosphamide on days +3 and +4. Sequencing was performed with immunoSEQ multiplex PCR; in TCRdb, only in-frame clones are kept and a portion is missing. The data show 12,000 or so clones, 80% to 90% seen once. Germline V gives CDR1 SGHTA, CDR2 FQGNSA. This CDR3 spans 15 amino acids. V was pared by 4 bases and J by 2 bases, with 2 bases of the junction left unmatched. Source: PBMCs, taken after allogeneic stem cell transplant with posttransplant cyclophosphamide. The chain combines TRBV7-2 with TRBJ2-5, with 12 bases that match TRBD2. The clonotype comes from a female patient aged 50 to 65 who received an allogeneic stem cell transplant from a related donor, was CMV-positive, and had no GVHD. Some T cells may be the graft donor's. The CDR3: CASSSGLAGQETQYF. The CDR3 DNA sequence: TGTGCCAGCAGCTCCGGACTAGCGGGGCAAGAGACCCAGTACTTC.